The 2 T cell receptor beta chains reported below all come from one sample, sequenced in a study of metastatic and nonmetastatic thyroid tumors. TCRdb reprocessed the PCR reads using MiXCR. The sample contains about 35,000 clones, around 32% of which appear only once. All patients were treatment-naive before thyroid surgery. The sequenced material came from blood. The receptors were gathered from a female donor with papillary thyroid cancer or a benign thyroid nodule (not recorded which). Some clones in this sample may be carry-over from other donors' samples.

This clone appeared many times. The chain couples TRBV10-1 to TRBJ2-5, with D possibly matching TRBD2 (5 bases). The ends were cut back, 4 bases at V and 5 bases at J, with 14 bases in the middle. The CDR3 loop spans 14 amino acids. Germline lookup yields CDR1 WNHNN and CDR2 SYGVQD (reference sequence). The CDR3 here is CASSGEDSPETQYF. CDR3 coding DNA: TGCGCCAGCAGTGGAGAGGACTCACCGGAGACCCAGTACTTC.

In its sample, this clone was seen many times. A read error may account for a junction end that differs from germline. Other DNA sequences in this specimen translate into the identical CDR3. The V gene is TRBV10-3, the J gene TRBJ1-1; D is unclear. Per the germline V gene, CDR1 is ENHRY and CDR2 is SYGVKD. This CDR3 region has 13 residues. The CDR3: CAITWGGNTEAFF. The DNA for the CDR3 is TGTGCTATCACTTGGGGTGGAAACACTGAAGCTTTCTTT.